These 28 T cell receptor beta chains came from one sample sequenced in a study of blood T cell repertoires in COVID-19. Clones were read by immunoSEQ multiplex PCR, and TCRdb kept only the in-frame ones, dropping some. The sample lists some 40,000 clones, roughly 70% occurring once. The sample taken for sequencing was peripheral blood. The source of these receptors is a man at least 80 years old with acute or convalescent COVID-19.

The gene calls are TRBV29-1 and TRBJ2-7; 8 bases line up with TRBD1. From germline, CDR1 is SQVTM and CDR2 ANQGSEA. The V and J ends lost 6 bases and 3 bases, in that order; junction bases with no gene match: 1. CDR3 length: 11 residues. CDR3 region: CSVDRGYEQYF. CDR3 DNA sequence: TGCAGCGTCGACAGGGGCTACGAGCAGTACTTC.

CDR3 in amino acids: CASSVGPRGGATGANVLTF. The CDR3, as DNA: TGTGCCAGCAGCGTAGGGCCAAGGGGAGGGGCTACCGGGGCCAACGTCCTGACTTTC. The rearrangement uses TRBV9 and TRBJ2-6; 7 nucleotides line up with TRBD2. Germline CDR1 SGDLS, CDR2 YYNGEE. The CDR3 length is 19 residues. V lost 0 bases and J lost 4; bases outside the gene matches: 13.

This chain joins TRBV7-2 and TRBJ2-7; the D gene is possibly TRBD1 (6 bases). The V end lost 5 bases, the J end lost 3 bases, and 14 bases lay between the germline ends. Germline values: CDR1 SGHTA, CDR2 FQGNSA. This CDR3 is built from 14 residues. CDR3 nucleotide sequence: TGTGCCAGCAGCGCGCAGGGGATGAACTACGAGCAGTACTTC. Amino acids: CASSAQGMNYEQYF.

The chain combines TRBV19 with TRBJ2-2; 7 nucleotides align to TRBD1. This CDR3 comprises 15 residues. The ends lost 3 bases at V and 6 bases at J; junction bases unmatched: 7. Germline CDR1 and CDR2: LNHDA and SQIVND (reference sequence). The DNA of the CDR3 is TGTGCCAGTAGTATGGTCGACAGGGTGGCCGGGGAGCTGTTTTTT. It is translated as CASSMVDRVAGELFF.

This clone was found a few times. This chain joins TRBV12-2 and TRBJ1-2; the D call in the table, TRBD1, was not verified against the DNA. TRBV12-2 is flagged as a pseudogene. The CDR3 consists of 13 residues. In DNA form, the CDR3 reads TGTGCAAGTCGCTATTACACCTTCTATGGCTACACCTTC. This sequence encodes CASRYYTFYGYTF.

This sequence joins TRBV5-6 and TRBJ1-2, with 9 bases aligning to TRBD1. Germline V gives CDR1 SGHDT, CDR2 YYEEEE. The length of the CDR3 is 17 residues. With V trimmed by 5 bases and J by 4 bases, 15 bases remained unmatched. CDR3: CASSRRSGTGRSYGYTF. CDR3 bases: TGTGCCAGCAGTCGGAGGTCAGGGACAGGGCGTTCCTATGGCTACACCTTC.

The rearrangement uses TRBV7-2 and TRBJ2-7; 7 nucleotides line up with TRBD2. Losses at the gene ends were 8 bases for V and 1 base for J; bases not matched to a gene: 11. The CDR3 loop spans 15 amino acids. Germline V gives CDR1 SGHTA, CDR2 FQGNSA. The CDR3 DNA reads TGTGCCAGCCGCGTGAGCGGGACCACTTCCTACGAGCAGTACTTC. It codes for CASRVSGTTSYEQYF.

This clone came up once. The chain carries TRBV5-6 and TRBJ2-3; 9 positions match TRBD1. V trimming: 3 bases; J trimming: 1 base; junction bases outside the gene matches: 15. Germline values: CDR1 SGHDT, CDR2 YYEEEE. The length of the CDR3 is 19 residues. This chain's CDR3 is CASSYRGQGKVWGTDTQYF. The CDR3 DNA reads TGTGCCAGCAGCTACAGAGGACAGGGGAAGGTATGGGGCACAGATACGCAGTATTTT.

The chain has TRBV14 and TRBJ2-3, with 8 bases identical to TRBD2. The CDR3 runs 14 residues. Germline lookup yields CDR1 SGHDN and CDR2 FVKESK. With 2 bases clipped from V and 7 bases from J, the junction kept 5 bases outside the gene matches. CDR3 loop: CASSQLAGTNTQYF. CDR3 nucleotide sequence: TGTGCCAGCAGCCAACTAGCGGGTACTAATACGCAGTATTTT.

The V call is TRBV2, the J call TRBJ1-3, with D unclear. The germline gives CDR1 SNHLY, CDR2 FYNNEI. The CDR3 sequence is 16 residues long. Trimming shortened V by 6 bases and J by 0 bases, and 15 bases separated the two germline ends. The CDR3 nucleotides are TGTGCCAGCAGCCCAGGCGGGGATGCCTCTGGAAACACCATATATTTT. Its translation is CASSPGGDASGNTIYF.

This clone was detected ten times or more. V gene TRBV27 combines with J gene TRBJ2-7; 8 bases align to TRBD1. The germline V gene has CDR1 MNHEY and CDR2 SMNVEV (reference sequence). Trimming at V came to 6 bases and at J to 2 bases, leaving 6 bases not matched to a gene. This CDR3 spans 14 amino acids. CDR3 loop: CASSYTGGTYEQYF. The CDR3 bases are TGTGCCAGCAGCTATACAGGGGGGACCTACGAGCAGTACTTC.

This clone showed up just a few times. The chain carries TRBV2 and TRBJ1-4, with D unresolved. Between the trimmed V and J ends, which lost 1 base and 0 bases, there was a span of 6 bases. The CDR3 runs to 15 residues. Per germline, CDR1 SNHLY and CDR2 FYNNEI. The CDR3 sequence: CASSEGAATNEKLFF. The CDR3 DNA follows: TGTGCCAGCAGTGAAGGGGCTGCAACTAATGAAAAACTGTTTTTT. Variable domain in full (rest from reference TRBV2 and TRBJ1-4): EPEVTQTPSHQVTQMGQEVILRCVPISNHLYFYWYRQILGQKVEFLVSFYNNEISEKSEIFDDQFSVERPDGSNFTLKIRSTKLEDSAMYFCASSEGAATNEKLFFGSGTQLSVL.

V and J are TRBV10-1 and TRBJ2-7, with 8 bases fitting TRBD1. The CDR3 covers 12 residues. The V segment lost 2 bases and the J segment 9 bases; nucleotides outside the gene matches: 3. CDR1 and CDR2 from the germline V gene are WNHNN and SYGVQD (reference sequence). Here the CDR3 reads CASSELGQAQYF. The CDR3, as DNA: TGCGCCAGCAGTGAGCTGGGACAGGCGCAGTACTTC.

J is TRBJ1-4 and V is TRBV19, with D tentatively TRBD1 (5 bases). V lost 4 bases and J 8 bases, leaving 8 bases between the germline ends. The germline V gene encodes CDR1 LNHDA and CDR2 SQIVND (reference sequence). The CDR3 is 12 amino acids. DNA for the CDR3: TGTGCCAGTAGTAACAGACAGGAAAAACTGTTTTTT. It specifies CASSNRQEKLFF.

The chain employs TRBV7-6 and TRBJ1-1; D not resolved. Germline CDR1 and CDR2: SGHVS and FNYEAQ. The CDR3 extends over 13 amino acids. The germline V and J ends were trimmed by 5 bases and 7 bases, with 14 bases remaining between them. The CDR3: CASSHRGKLEAFF. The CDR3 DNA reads TGTGCCAGCAGCCACCGAGGGAAACTTGAAGCTTTCTTT.

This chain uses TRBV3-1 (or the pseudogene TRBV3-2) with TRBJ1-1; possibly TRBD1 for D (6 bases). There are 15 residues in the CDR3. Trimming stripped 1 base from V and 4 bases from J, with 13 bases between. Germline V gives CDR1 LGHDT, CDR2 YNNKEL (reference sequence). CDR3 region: CASSQVSGAGTEAFF. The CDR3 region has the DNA TGTGCCAGCAGCCAAGTTTCAGGGGCGGGCACTGAAGCTTTCTTT.

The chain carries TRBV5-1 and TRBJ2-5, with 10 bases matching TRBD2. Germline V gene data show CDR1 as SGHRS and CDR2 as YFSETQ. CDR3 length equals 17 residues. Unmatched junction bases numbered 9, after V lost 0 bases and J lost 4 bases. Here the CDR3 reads CASSLDPLAGDGETQYF. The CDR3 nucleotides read TGCGCCAGCAGCTTGGATCCGCTAGCGGGAGATGGAGAGACCCAGTACTTC.

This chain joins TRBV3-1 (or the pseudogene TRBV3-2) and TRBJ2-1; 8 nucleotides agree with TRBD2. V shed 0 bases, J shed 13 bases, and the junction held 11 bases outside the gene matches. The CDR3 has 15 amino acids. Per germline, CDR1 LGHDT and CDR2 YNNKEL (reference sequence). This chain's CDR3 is CASSQDFSGGPYQFF. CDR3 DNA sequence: TGTGCCAGCAGCCAAGACTTCAGCGGGGGCCCGTATCAGTTCTTC.

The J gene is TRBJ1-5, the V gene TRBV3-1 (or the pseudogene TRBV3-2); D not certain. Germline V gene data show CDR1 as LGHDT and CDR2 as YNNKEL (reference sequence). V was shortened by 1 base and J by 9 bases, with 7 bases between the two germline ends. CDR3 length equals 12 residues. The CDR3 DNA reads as TGTGCCAGCAGCCAAGCCGGAGTGCCCCAGCATTTT. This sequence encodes CASSQAGVPQHF.

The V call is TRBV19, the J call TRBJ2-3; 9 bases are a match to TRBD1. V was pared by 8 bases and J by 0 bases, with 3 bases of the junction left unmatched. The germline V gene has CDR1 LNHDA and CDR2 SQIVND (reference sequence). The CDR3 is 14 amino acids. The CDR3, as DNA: TGTGCCAGTGCCGACAGGGGGAGCACAGATACGCAGTATTTT. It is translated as CASADRGSTDTQYF.

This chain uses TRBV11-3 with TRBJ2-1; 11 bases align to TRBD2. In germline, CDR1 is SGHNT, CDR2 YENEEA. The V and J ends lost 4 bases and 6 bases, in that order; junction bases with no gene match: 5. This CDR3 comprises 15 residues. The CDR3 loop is CASSSRLAGGNEQFF. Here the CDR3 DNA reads TGTGCCAGCAGCTCTCGCCTAGCGGGGGGCAATGAGCAGTTCTTC.

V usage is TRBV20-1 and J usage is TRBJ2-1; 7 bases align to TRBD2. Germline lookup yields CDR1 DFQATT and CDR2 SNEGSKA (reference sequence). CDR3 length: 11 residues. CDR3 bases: TGCAGCGTACTAGCGAACAATGAGCAGTTCTTC. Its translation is CSVLANNEQFF.

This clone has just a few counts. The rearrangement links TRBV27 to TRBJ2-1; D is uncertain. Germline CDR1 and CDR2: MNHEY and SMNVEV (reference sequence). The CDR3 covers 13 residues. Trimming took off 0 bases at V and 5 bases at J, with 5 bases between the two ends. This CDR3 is CASSLSPNNEQFF. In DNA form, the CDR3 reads TGTGCCAGCAGTTTATCCCCAAACAATGAGCAGTTCTTC.

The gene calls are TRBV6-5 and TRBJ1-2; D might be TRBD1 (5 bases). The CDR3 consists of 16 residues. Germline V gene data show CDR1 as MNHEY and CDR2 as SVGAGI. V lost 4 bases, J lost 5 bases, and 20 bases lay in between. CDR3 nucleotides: TGTGCCAGCAGTTCCAGTAATCCAGGGAGGGGATATGGCTACACCTTC. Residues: CASSSSNPGRGYGYTF.

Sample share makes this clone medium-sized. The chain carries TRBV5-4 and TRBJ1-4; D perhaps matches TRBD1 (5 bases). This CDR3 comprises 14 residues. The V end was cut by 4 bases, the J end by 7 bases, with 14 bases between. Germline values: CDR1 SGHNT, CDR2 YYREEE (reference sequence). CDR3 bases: TGTGCCAGCAGCCAGGCAGGGAAAGTTGAAAAACTGTTTTTT. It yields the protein CASSQAGKVEKLFF.

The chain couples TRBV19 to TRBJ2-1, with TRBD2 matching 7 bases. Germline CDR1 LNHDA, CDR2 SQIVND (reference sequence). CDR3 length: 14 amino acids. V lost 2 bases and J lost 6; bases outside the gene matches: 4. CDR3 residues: CASSILGGGNEQFF. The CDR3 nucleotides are TGTGCCAGTAGTATACTGGGCGGGGGCAATGAGCAGTTCTTC. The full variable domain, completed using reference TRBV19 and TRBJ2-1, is DGGITQSPKYLFRKEGQNVTLSCEQNLNHDAMYWYRQDPGQGLRLIYYSQIVNDFQKGDIAEGYSVSREKKESFPLTVTSAQKNPTAFYLCASSILGGGNEQFFGPGTRLTVL.

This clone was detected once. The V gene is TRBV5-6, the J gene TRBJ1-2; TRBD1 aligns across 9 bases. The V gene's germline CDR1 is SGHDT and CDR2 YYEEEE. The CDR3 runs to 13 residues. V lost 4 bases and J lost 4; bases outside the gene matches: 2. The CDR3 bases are TGTGCCAGCAGCCGGGGACAGGGCTATGGCTACACCTTC. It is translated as CASSRGQGYGYTF.

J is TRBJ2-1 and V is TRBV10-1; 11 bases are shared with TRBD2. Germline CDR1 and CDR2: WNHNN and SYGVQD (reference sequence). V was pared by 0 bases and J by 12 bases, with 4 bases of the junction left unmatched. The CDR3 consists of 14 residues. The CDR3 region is CASSESLAGGAQFF. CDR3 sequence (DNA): TGCGCCAGCAGTGAGTCCCTAGCGGGAGGTGCGCAGTTCTTC.